One sample yielded the 13 T cell receptor beta chains listed below, sequenced in a study of T cell repertoires in aging, cancer and after chemotherapy. A mixed TRB-A/B primer pool amplified rearranged TRB by multiplex touch-down PCR. Each CDR3 protein gets one entry after TCRdb re-called the multiplex PCR reads with MiXCR. The data show 1,900 or so distinct CDR3 sequences, with over 15% seen just once and 22% held by the top ten. Amplification of TCR beta used genomic DNA extracted from peripheral blood. The sequencing input was blood. The source is a human donor with a solid tumor.

V usage is TRBV4-1 and J usage is TRBJ2-2; the D is unclear. Trimming stripped 0 bases from V and 7 bases from J, with 12 bases between. Germline CDR1 is MGHRA and CDR2 is YSYEKL. The CDR3 runs 15 residues. The CDR3 nucleotides read TGCGCCAGCAGCCAAGATGGACGGCGGATCGGGGAGCTGTTTTTT. This translates into CASSQDGRRIGELFF.

This clonotype was seen a few times. The rearrangement joins TRBV10-1 to TRBJ1-4; TRBD1 is a possible D gene (6 bases). The CDR3 sequence is 14 residues long. CDR1 and CDR2 (germline): WNHNN, SYGVQD (reference sequence). Trimming removed 3 bases at V and 9 bases at J, with 14 bases between. CDR3 protein: CASSECSGTQKLFF. The CDR3 coding sequence is TGCGCCAGCAGTGAATGTTCCGGGACACAAAAACTGTTTTTT.

By sample share, this clonotype is medium-sized. The chain recombines TRBV4-3 with TRBJ2-1; TRBD2 aligns across 13 bases. From germline, CDR1 is LGHNA and CDR2 YSLEER. The CDR3 runs 17 residues. V lost 0 bases, J lost 8 bases, and 7 bases stayed unmatched. CDR3 nucleotides: TGCGCCAGCAGCCAAGATCCCGGGACTAGCGGGAACTATGAGCAGTTCTTC. It codes for CASSQDPGTSGNYEQFF.

By its share, this clonotype is medium-sized. V gene TRBV19 combines with J gene TRBJ2-7, with 10 bases aligning to TRBD2. The CDR3 contains 15 residues. Germline lookup yields CDR1 LNHDA and CDR2 SQIVND (reference sequence). Losses at the gene ends were 1 base for V and 4 bases for J; bases not matched to a gene: 4. Here the CDR3 reads CASSIASGSIYEQYF. The CDR3 region has the DNA TGTGCCAGTAGTATAGCTAGCGGGAGCATTTACGAGCAGTACTTC.

By share of the sample, this clonotype is medium-sized (0.01 to 0.1%). The chain employs TRBV20-1 and TRBJ2-7; 7 bases are shared with TRBD2. The CDR3 spans 14 residues. V trimming: 6 bases; J trimming: 2 bases; junction bases outside the gene matches: 10. Germline V lookup: CDR1 DFQATT, CDR2 SNEGSKA (reference sequence). The CDR3 DNA is TGCAGTGCCCCGCGGGGCGGGAGTCCCTACGAGCAGTACTTC. As protein: CSAPRGGSPYEQYF.

In its sample, this clonotype ranks as medium-sized. The V and J genes are TRBV20-1 and TRBJ1-5; 9 bases agree with TRBD1. The germline V gene encodes CDR1 DFQATT and CDR2 SNEGSKA (reference sequence). The CDR3 contains 14 residues. V shed 1 base, J shed 4 bases, and the junction held 2 bases outside the gene matches. CDR3 protein: CSARGGTGNQPQHF. The DNA of the CDR3 is TGCAGTGCTAGAGGGGGGACAGGGAATCAGCCCCAGCATTTT.

By frequency in the sample, this clonotype is medium-sized. This rearrangement joins TRBV14 to TRBJ1-3; D is unclear. CDR1 SGHDN and CDR2 FVKESK come from the germline V gene. The CDR3 totals 12 residues. V was pared by 6 bases and J by 0 bases, with 3 bases between. The CDR3, as DNA: TGTGCCAGCAGTGGCTCTGGAAACACCATATATTTT. Translated: CASSGSGNTIYF. The whole variable domain, filled in from reference TRBV14 and TRBJ1-3, reads EAGVTQFPSHSVIEKGQTVTLRCDPISGHDNLYWYRRVMGKEIKFLLHFVKESKQDESGMPNNRFLAERTGGTYSTLKVQPAELEDSGVYFCASSGSGNTIYFGEGSWLTVV.

In its sample, this clonotype ranks as hyperexpanded. This chain connects TRBV5-6 to TRBJ1-4; D might be TRBD1 (5 bases). Germline V gene lookup returns CDR1 SGHDT and CDR2 YYEEEE. The CDR3 sequence is 14 residues long. Trimming removed 0 bases from V and 2 bases from J, with 5 bases in between. As DNA, the CDR3 is TGTGCCAGCAGCTTGGGGGACACTAATGAAAAACTGTTTTTT. This gives the protein CASSLGDTNEKLFF.

Remarks on this clonotype: A much larger clone is a single base away; this may be a read error. This rearrangement joins TRBV10-3 to TRBJ2-7, with a weak D call TRBD1 (5 bases). The CDR3 is 14 residues long. V was cut by 9 bases and J by 4 bases, with 19 bases left in between. Germline CDR1 and CDR2: ENHRY and SYGVKD. The CDR3 DNA reads TGTGCCATTGGTCATGGGGCCTTCGTTTACGAGCAGTACTTC. This codes for CAIGHGAFVYEQYF.

This clonotype is medium-sized (0.01 to 0.1%) in the sample. V gene TRBV15 combines with J gene TRBJ1-6; D remains unclear. The germline V gene has CDR1 LNHNV and CDR2 YYDKDF (reference sequence). This CDR3 contains 13 residues. Between the trimmed V and J ends, which lost 9 bases and 8 bases, there was a span of 14 bases. The CDR3 loop reads CATREHVDSPLHF. The DNA for the CDR3 is TGTGCCACTCGAGAGCACGTTGATTCACCCCTCCACTTT.

By sample fraction, this clonotype is medium-sized. This chain uses TRBV27 with TRBJ2-1; D perhaps matches TRBD2 (6 bases). The CDR3 runs to 15 residues. V shed 6 bases and J shed 0 bases, with 12 bases lying between them. Per the germline V gene, CDR1 is MNHEY and CDR2 is SMNVEV (reference sequence). CDR3 bases: TGTGCCAGCAGCTCCGGGACTGCCTCCTACAATGAGCAGTTCTTC. Amino acid sequence: CASSSGTASYNEQFF.

This chain connects TRBV25-1 to TRBJ2-5, with D possibly TRBD1 on 6 matching bases. V was pared by 6 bases and J by 1 base, with 15 bases between. The germline V gene has CDR1 MGHDK and CDR2 SYGVNS. The CDR3 is 15 residues long. CDR3 nucleotide sequence: TGTGCCAGCAGGGCATCCAGGGGTTTCCAAGAGACCCAGTACTTC. This encodes CASRASRGFQETQYF.

This clonotype is judged medium-sized. The rearrangement links TRBV19 to TRBJ2-2, with 8 bases matching TRBD2. The CDR3 is 16 amino acids. Per the germline V gene, CDR1 is LNHDA and CDR2 is SQIVND (reference sequence). The V gene end was trimmed by 4 bases and the J gene end by 5 bases; junction bases not matched to a gene: 9. The CDR3 sequence is CASSSPPAGVTGELFF. The CDR3 DNA follows: TGTGCCAGTAGTAGTCCGCCAGCGGGAGTTACCGGGGAGCTGTTTTTT.